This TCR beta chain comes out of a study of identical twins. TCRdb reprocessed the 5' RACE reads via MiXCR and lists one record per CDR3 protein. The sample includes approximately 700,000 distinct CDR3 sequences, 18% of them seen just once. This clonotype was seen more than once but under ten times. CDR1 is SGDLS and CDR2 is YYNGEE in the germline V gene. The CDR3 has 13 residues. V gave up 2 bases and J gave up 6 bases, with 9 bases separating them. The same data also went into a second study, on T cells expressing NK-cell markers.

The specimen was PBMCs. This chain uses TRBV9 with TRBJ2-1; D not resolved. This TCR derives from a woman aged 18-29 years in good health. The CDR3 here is CASSVGRGNEQFF. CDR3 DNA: TGTGCCAGCAGCGTTGGTAGAGGCAATGAGCAGTTCTTC.